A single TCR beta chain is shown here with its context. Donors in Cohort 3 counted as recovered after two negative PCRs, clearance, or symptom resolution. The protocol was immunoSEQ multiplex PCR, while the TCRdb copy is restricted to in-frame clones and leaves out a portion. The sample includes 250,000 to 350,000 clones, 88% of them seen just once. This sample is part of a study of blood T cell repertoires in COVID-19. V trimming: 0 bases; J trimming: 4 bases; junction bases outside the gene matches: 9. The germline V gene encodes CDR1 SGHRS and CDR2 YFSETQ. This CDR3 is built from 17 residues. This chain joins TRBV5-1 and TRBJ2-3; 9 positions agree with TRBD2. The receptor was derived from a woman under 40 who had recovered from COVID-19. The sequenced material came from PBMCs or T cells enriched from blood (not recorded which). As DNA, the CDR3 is TGCGCCAGCAGCTTGGATATCCAGCGGGGGGACCCAGATACGCAGTATTTT. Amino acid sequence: CASSLDIQRGDPDTQYF. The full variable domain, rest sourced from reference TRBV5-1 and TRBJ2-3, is KAGVTQTPRYLIKTRGQQVTLSCSPISGHRSVSWYQQTPGQGLQFLFEYFSETQRNKGNFPGRFSGRQFSNSRSEMNVSTLELGDSALYLCASSLDIQRGDPDTQYFGPGTRLTVL.